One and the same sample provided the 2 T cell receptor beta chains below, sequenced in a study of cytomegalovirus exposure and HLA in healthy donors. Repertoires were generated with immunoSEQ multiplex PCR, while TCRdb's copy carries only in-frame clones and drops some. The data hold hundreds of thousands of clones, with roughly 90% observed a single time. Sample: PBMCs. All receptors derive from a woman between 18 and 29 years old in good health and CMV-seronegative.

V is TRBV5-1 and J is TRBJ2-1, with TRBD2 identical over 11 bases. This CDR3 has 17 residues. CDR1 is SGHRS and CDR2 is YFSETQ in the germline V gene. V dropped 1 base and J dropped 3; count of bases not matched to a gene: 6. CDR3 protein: CASSLLGTSGHYNEQFF. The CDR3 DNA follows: TGCGCCAGCAGCTTGCTTGGGACTAGCGGACACTACAATGAGCAGTTCTTC.

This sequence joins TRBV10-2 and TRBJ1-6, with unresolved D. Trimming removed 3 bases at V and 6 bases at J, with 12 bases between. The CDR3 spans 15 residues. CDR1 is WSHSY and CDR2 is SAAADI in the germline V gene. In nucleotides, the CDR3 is TGCGCCAGCAGTGAACACGGAGTTCCTAATTCACCCCTCCACTTT. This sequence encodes CASSEHGVPNSPLHF.